This T cell receptor beta chain was sequenced during a study of blood T cell repertoires in COVID-19. At the level of the study: PBMCs, B-cell-depleted T cells, or T cells were the source of the cDNA or gDNA that made up the material.

Assay used: immunoSEQ multiplex PCR; TCRdb lists only in-frame clones, some missing. The table has 84,000 or so clones, around 88% seen once. Germline V gene lookup returns CDR1 MDHEN and CDR2 SYDVKM. Trimming removed 6 bases at V and 0 bases at J, with 11 bases between. This CDR3 is built from 15 residues. The origin of this receptor is a man aged 60 to 75 with acute or convalescent COVID-19. This sequence joins TRBV28 and TRBJ1-4; D gene ambiguous. The specimen was peripheral blood. The CDR3 spells CASRGGFATNEKLFF. The CDR3 region has the DNA TGTGCCAGCAGGGGAGGGTTTGCAACTAATGAAAAACTGTTTTTT.